This T cell receptor (beta chain) originates from a study of tumor-infiltrating lymphocytes in oesophageal squamous cell carcinoma. TCRdb reanalysed the PCR reads using MiXCR and keeps one entry per CDR3 protein. The repertoire consists of about 19,000 distinct CDR3 sequences, with about two fifths occurring once and the leading ten covering under 12%. Germline V lookup: CDR1 MNHEY, CDR2 SMNVEV (reference sequence). The V end lost 4 bases, the J end lost 12 bases, and 19 bases lay between the germline ends. The CDR3 contains 14 residues. The sequenced material came from normal esophageal tissue next to the tumor. This clonotype was sampled from a male donor with esophageal squamous cell carcinoma. The chain recombines TRBV27 with TRBJ2-1; a weak D match, TRBD1 (6 bases). The CDR3 protein is CASSWQGFTDTQFF. CDR3 in DNA: TGTGCCAGCAGTTGGCAGGGGTTCACAGATACGCAGTTCTTC.